The source of this T cell receptor (beta chain) is a study of blood T cell repertoires in COVID-19. The overall study: The samples span acute and convalescent COVID-19 from the United States, Italy and Spain. PBMCs, B-cell-depleted T cells, or T cells provided the cDNA or gDNA that made up the material.

CDR1 is MNHEY and CDR2 is SMNVEV in the germline V gene (reference sequence). The CDR3 extends over 15 amino acids. V lost 6 bases, J lost 7 bases, and 10 bases stayed unmatched. Per the authors' pipeline: Researchers report that nucleated cell counts were estimated from reference gene primer amplification. The protocol was immunoSEQ multiplex PCR, while the TCRdb copy is restricted to in-frame clones and leaves out a portion. For V, J and clone size, that table is used; D and trimming come from the DNA. Altogether about 28,000 clones are present, around nine tenths being singletons, with the ten largest covering around 10%.

The chain combines TRBV27 with TRBJ2-1; 9 bases fit TRBD2. The sequencing sample was made of peripheral blood. This receptor was taken from a human donor in a cohort sampled during active COVID-19. CDR3 DNA: TGTGCCAGCAGAGGTTTGAGGACTAGCGTTAATGAGCAGTTCTTC. It specifies CASRGLRTSVNEQFF.